Reported below is one T cell receptor (beta chain). Its specificity is not known. The data stem from a study of T cell responses to AZD1222 COVID-19 vaccine. Study-wide results and limits: The donors showed a predominance of white British ancestry and of females, with possible underestimation of clonal diversity. Of the AZD1222 recipients, only five to seven were seropositive at baseline.

The assay was immunoSEQ multiplex PCR, and TCRdb's table has in-frame clones only and misses some. This table holds some 100,000 clones, 70% to 90% found once. The sample consisted of peripheral blood, taken on day 0 of AZD1222 vaccination. The TCR originated in an adult in good health.

CDR3 coding DNA: TGCAGCGTTGGCTTTGGGCTCAGGCCATACGAGCAGTACTTC. The encoded protein is CSVGFGLRPYEQYF. This sequence joins TRBV29-1 and TRBJ2-7; D is ambiguous. CDR1 is SQVTM and CDR2 is ANQGSEA in the germline V gene. CDR3 length: 14 residues. V was trimmed by 4 bases and J by 4 bases, leaving 17 bases between them.